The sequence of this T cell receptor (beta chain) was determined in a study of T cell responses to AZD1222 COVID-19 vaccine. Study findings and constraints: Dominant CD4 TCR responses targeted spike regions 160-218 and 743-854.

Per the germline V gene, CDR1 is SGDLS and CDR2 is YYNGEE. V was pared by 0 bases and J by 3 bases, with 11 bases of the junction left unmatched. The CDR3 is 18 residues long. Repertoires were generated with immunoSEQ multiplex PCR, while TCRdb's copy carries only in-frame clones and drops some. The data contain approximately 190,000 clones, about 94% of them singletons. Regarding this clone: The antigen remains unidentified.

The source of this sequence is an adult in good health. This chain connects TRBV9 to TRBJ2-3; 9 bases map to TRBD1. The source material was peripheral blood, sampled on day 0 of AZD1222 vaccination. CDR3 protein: CASSVVGGQGKRTDTQYF. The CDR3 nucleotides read TGTGCCAGCAGCGTAGTAGGGGGACAGGGTAAAAGGACAGATACGCAGTATTTT.